Below, 18 T cell receptor beta chains from the same sample are listed, as sequenced in a study of T cell repertoires in cytomegalovirus infection. TCRdb re-called the reads with MiXCR, one entry per CDR3 protein. The sample holds under 150,000 distinct CDR3 sequences, under 35% seen once. No cognate antigen is known for these TCRs. Sample: CD8+ T cells from cultured PBMCs, taken from culture after CMV antigen stimulation. The receptors originated from a human donor in good health (CMV status not recorded). Some clones in this sample may be carry-over from other donors' samples.

Points on this clonotype: The junction differs from germline at one of its ends, possibly a read error. The J gene is TRBJ2-3, the V gene TRBV3-1, with D possibly TRBD1 on 5 matching bases. The CDR3 consists of 16 residues. The germline V gene encodes CDR1 LGHDT and CDR2 YNNKEL (reference sequence). CDR3 in DNA: TGTGCCAGCAGCGAAGAGACAGTCGAGCAGCCAGATACGCAGTATTTT. This encodes CASSEETVEQPDTQYF.

This clonotype has only a few counts. The chain uses TRBV27 and TRBJ2-3; D possibly corresponds to TRBD2 (5 bases). Per the germline V gene, CDR1 is MNHEY and CDR2 is SMNVEV (reference sequence). The ends were cut back, 5 bases at V and 4 bases at J, with 16 bases in the middle. This CDR3 contains 15 residues. The CDR3 here is CASSPSLLTADTQYF. The CDR3 DNA follows: TGTGCCAGCAGTCCTAGCCTCCTAACGGCAGATACGCAGTATTTT.

This clonotype has only a few counts. V usage is TRBV9 and J usage is TRBJ2-3, with D perhaps matching TRBD2 (5 bases). CDR3 length equals 14 residues. From germline, CDR1 is SGDLS and CDR2 YYNGEE. The V end lost 2 bases, the J end lost 6 bases, and 13 bases lay between the germline ends. CDR3 region: CASSVVDGVDTQYF. Here the CDR3 DNA reads TGTGCCAGCAGCGTTGTGGACGGGGTTGATACGCAGTATTTT.

The chain uses TRBV6-8 and TRBJ2-7; D perhaps matches TRBD1 (6 bases). This CDR3 has 15 residues. Deletions cut 6 bases from V and 0 bases from J, with 15 bases between. The germline gives CDR1 MNHGY, CDR2 SAAAGT. This CDR3 reads CASRHQGPSSYEQYF. The CDR3 DNA reads as TGTGCCAGCAGGCACCAGGGGCCGAGCTCCTACGAGCAGTACTTC.

This clonotype was seen ten or more times. The chain combines TRBV6-5 with TRBJ2-3, with a weak D call TRBD1 (6 bases). The CDR3 is made up of 15 amino acids. Germline-derived CDR1 and CDR2 are MNHEY and SVGAGI. Trimming took 4 bases from V and 6 from J, leaving 17 bases between them. CDR3 DNA: TGTGCCAGCAGTTTGGAAGGGGACAACGGGGATACGCAGTATTTT. It specifies CASSLEGDNGDTQYF.

The chain combines TRBV7-4 with TRBJ1-3; D unclear. CDR1 and CDR2 (germline): SGHVT, SQSDAQ. Trimming removed 3 bases from V and 2 bases from J, with 8 bases in between. The CDR3 loop spans 14 amino acids. Here the CDR3 reads CASSLETTGNTIYF. The CDR3 nucleotides read TGTGCCAGCAGCTTGGAGACAACTGGAAACACCATATATTTT.

Only a few counts were recorded for this clonotype. This chain uses TRBV7-8 with TRBJ1-1, with TRBD1 matching 8 bases. The CDR3 length is 16 residues. Per germline, CDR1 SGHVS and CDR2 FQNEAQ. With 5 bases clipped from V and 4 bases from J, the junction kept 12 bases outside the gene matches. As DNA, the CDR3 is TGTGCCAGCAGCACATCAGGGGGCTACGGGGGCACTGAAGCTTTCTTT. This sequence encodes CASSTSGGYGGTEAFF.

The V and J genes are TRBV6-2 or TRBV6-3 and TRBJ1-1, with D unresolved. CDR3 length: 18 residues. The germline V and J ends were trimmed by 2 bases and 1 base, with 20 bases remaining between them. Germline lookup yields CDR1 MNHEY and CDR2 SVGEGT. The CDR3 loop is CASSYALFTDAGNTEAFF. In nucleotides, the CDR3 is TGTGCCAGCAGTTACGCTTTATTTACGGACGCTGGGAACACTGAAGCTTTCTTT.

The chain carries TRBV27 and TRBJ2-3, with 9 nucleotides matching TRBD1. J gave up 7 bases and V 7 bases, and 12 bases lay outside the gene matches. This CDR3 region has 15 residues. CDR1 MNHEY and CDR2 SMNVEV come from the germline V gene (reference sequence). The CDR3 sequence is CASTIKGDRVHTQYF. The CDR3 bases are TGTGCCAGCACCATTAAAGGGGACAGGGTACATACGCAGTATTTT.

Concerning this clonotype itself: A junction boundary mismatches the germline segment, possibly from a read error. The CDR3 DNA reads TGCGCCAGCAGCATTGGACAGGGCAGGCGGGAGCAGTCCTTC. Protein product: CASSIGQGRREQSF. The rearrangement joins TRBV5-1 to TRBJ2-7; D possibly corresponds to TRBD1 (8 bases). Germline V gives CDR1 SGHRS, CDR2 YFSETQ. This CDR3 spans 14 amino acids.

V and J are TRBV27 and TRBJ2-2; no clear D. Germline V gene data show CDR1 as MNHEY and CDR2 as SMNVEV (reference sequence). V lost 3 bases and J lost 5, with 4 bases in between. The CDR3 covers 12 residues. Written as DNA, the CDR3 is TGTGCCAGCAGTTTCGGAACCGGGGAGCTGTTTTTT. Translation: CASSFGTGELFF.

This clonotype has more than one count but fewer than ten. V and J are TRBV4-1 and TRBJ2-5, with 12 positions matching TRBD1. The CDR3 is 16 residues long. CDR1 and CDR2 from the germline V gene are MGHRA and YSYEKL. V was pared by 0 bases and J by 9 bases, with 8 bases of the junction left unmatched. Written as DNA, the CDR3 is TGCGCCAGCAGCCAAGATCCCGGGACAGGGGGCTTGGCCCAGTACTTC. Translation gives CASSQDPGTGGLAQYF.

The chain employs TRBV5-1 and TRBJ2-7; D is perhaps TRBD1 or TRBD2 (5 bases each). Germline CDR1 SGHRS, CDR2 YFSETQ. This CDR3 spans 14 amino acids. V gave up 6 bases and J gave up 6 bases, with 19 bases separating them. The CDR3 DNA reads as TGCGCCAGCACTACGCGAACGGGACGAGGCGAGCAGTACTTC. This gives the protein CASTTRTGRGEQYF.

The chain joins TRBV4-3 to TRBJ2-7; TRBD1 might be the D (6 bases). The CDR3 runs 14 residues. V lost 1 base, J lost 4 bases, and 11 bases lay in between. CDR1 LGHNA and CDR2 YSLEER come from the germline V gene. The chain's CDR3 is CASSQVDSGYEQYF. The DNA for the CDR3 is TGCGCCAGCAGCCAAGTGGACAGCGGTTACGAGCAGTACTTC.

This clonotype was recorded a few times. This chain joins TRBV6-1 and TRBJ2-5; TRBD1 is a possible D gene (5 bases). V lost 5 bases and J 0 bases, leaving 13 bases between the germline ends. This CDR3 spans 15 amino acids. Germline CDR1 MNHNS, CDR2 SASEGT. The chain's CDR3 is CASSLRQYHQETQYF. In DNA, the CDR3 is TGTGCCAGCAGTTTGAGACAGTACCACCAAGAGACCCAGTACTTC.

J is TRBJ2-3 and V is TRBV10-3; D not certain. Germline-derived CDR1 and CDR2 are ENHRY and SYGVKD. CDR3 length: 15 amino acids. V lost 0 bases to trimming and J lost 1 base, with 8 bases between them. CDR3 sequence (DNA): TGTGCCATCAGTGAGTCGGCCGAGGGCACAGATACGCAGTATTTT. Translating gives CAISESAEGTDTQYF.

This clonotype was seen at least ten times. V usage is TRBV7-9 and J usage is TRBJ2-1; the D is unclear. V shed 1 base and J shed 8 bases, with 9 bases lying between them. Germline V gene data show CDR1 as SEHNR and CDR2 as FQNEAQ (reference sequence). The CDR3 spans 13 residues. CDR3: CASSLVLGDEQFF. The CDR3 region has the DNA TGTGCCAGCAGCTTAGTCCTGGGTGATGAGCAGTTCTTC.

V gene TRBV5-4 combines with J gene TRBJ1-1; maybe TRBD1 (5 bases). The V and J ends lost 0 bases and 1 base respectively, with 13 bases between them. This CDR3 contains 16 residues. CDR1 is SGHNT and CDR2 is YYREEE in the germline V gene (reference sequence). CDR3 DNA: TGTGCCAGCAGCTTGGGAACTACCGGGGCGAACACTGAAGCTTTCTTT. As protein: CASSLGTTGANTEAFF.